Sequencing of this T cell receptor (beta chain) was carried out in a study of T cell responses to AZD1222 COVID-19 vaccine. In the study overall: Second-dose groups at about 4 or about 12 weeks were pooled.

Trimming took off 3 bases at V and 6 bases at J, with 9 bases between the two ends. The CDR3 is made up of 13 amino acids. Germline V gives CDR1 SGHAT, CDR2 FQNNGV. For this clone: What it binds is unknown.

Study-wide findings and caveats: Two AZD1222 doses significantly raised spike-specific TCR breadth and depth over controls. CD4 TCRs associated with vaccination spanned spike, dominating at 160-218 and 743-854. Repertoire sampling occurred only after the peak T cell response.

Libraries were prepared by immunoSEQ multiplex PCR; TCRdb keeps only in-frame clonotypes and omits some of them. The sample lists about 150,000 clones, around nine tenths seen once, with around 1.5% in the top ten. The sample was peripheral blood, taken on day 0 of AZD1222 vaccination. The J gene is TRBJ1-5, the V gene TRBV11-2; a weak D match, TRBD1 (5 bases). The sequence came from an adult in good health. CDR3 in amino acids: CASSFQGGQPQHF. The CDR3 DNA reads TGTGCCAGCAGCTTTCAGGGAGGTCAGCCCCAGCATTTT.